This TCR beta chain was recovered during a study of blood T cell repertoires in COVID-19. Whole-study context: Sites in the United States, Italy and Spain provided acute and convalescent COVID-19 samples. PBMCs, B-cell-depleted T cells, or T cells were the source of the cDNA or gDNA that made up the material.

In the original processing: Estimates of nucleated cell counts were drawn from the amplification of reference gene primers. TCRdb keeps only in-frame clones here, not all; method: immunoSEQ multiplex PCR. The V and J calls and clone size were taken over from that table, and D and trimming were inferred from the DNA. Among approximately 180,000 clones, roughly 80% were seen once, and the ten largest hold roughly 5.2%. Participants were aged about 18 to 90 years from about two dozen US areas. V was cut by 0 bases and J by 4 bases, with 14 bases left in between. CDR3 length: 16 amino acids. The V gene's germline CDR1 is WNHNN and CDR2 SYGVQD (reference sequence).

The rearrangement joins TRBV10-1 to TRBJ2-3; maybe TRBD2 (7 bases). The TCR was taken from a woman aged 55-69 years with acute COVID-19. Sequencing was done on a sample of PBMCs or T cells enriched from blood (not recorded which). The CDR3 coding sequence is TGCGCCAGCAGTGAGTCTGGAGGGGGGGATTCAGATACGCAGTATTTT. It yields the protein CASSESGGGDSDTQYF.